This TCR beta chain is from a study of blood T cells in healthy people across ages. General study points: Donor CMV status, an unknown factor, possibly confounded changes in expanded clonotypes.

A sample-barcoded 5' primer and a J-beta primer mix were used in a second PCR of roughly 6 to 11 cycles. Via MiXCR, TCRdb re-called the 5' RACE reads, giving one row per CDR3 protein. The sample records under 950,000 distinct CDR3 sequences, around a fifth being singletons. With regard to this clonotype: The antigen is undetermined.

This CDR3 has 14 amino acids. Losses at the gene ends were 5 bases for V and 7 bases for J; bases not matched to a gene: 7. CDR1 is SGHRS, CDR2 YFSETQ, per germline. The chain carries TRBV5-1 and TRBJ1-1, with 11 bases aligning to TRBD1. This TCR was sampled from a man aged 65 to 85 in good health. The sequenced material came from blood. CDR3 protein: CASSWTGGTIEAFF. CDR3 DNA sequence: TGCGCCAGCAGTTGGACAGGGGGCACCATTGAAGCTTTCTTT. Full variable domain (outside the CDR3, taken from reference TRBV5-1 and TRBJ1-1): KAGVTQTPRYLIKTRGQQVTLSCSPISGHRSVSWYQQTPGQGLQFLFEYFSETQRNKGNFPGRFSGRQFSNSRSEMNVSTLELGDSALYLCASSWTGGTIEAFFGQGTRLTVV.